This T cell receptor (beta chain) was documented in a study of CD8 T cells in ankylosing spondylitis. Libraries for TCR beta were made by quantitative 5'-RACE with molecular barcodes. TCRdb fed the 5' RACE reads into MiXCR, producing one record per CDR3 protein. The table lists more than 150,000 distinct CDR3 sequences, around 10% of them singletons. Broader study findings: Peripheral blood held disease-linked clones only at relatively low frequency, and these were CD8+.

Germline loops: CDR1 SGHKS, CDR2 YYEKEE (reference sequence). This CDR3 region has 12 residues. Deletions cut 6 bases from V and 6 bases from J, with 10 bases between. Turning to this clonotype: What it binds is unknown.

The chain is built from TRBV5-5 and TRBJ1-3; unclear D gene. Sequenced material: blood, either unsorted or a sorted T cell fraction (not recorded which). The sequence was obtained from a male donor with ankylosing spondylitis or in good health (not recorded which). CDR3 DNA sequence: TGTGCCAGCACCCGCGACCAAAACACCATATATTTT. It specifies CASTRDQNTIYF.